The clone carrying this T cell receptor (beta chain) occurred once. From blood CD8+ and CD4+ T cells, TCR beta sequences were generated. Both CD4+ and CD8+ T cells were negatively isolated, and TEMRA cells underwent FACS enrichment. This entry comes from a study of CD8 T cells in Susac syndrome. V was cut by 4 bases and J by 6 bases, with 14 bases left in between. Per the germline V gene, CDR1 is MGHRA and CDR2 is YSYEKL. This CDR3 contains 14 residues. It was with random hexamers that roughly 0.5 to 1 ug RNA was reverse transcribed. Multiplex immunoSEQ PCR targeted 54 Vbeta and 13 Jbeta TCR beta segments. TCRdb reprocessed the immunoSEQ multiplex PCR reads via MiXCR and lists one record per CDR3 protein. The table lists fewer than 350,000 distinct CDR3 sequences, 92% of them singletons.

This chain uses TRBV4-1 with TRBJ2-3; no clear D gene. This receptor was identified in a human donor with multiple sclerosis. The sample comprised CD4+ T cells from PBMCs. The CDR3 loop reads CASSLEAPSDTQYF. In nucleotides, the CDR3 is TGCGCCAGCAGCCTAGAGGCCCCATCTGATACGCAGTATTTT.